This T cell receptor (beta chain) was recovered during a study of cytomegalovirus exposure and HLA in healthy donors. Regarding the study as a whole: Presence/absence analyses took donor sequencing depth as roughly uniform.

60 Vbeta and 13 Jbeta primers were used in PCR. Original data processing: In a later analysis, of 80 million to 90 million unique beta chains, roughly 10 million appeared in at least two donors. Repertoires were generated with immunoSEQ multiplex PCR, while TCRdb's copy carries only in-frame clones and drops some. The V and J calls and clone size come from that table; D and trimming were worked out from the DNA. Of fewer than 120,000 clones in the sample, 76% were seen once. A note on this clone: The antigen is not known.

This CDR3 has 16 residues. Germline-derived CDR1 and CDR2 are LGHNA and YNFKEQ. With 1 base clipped from V and 1 base from J, the junction kept 3 bases outside the gene matches. The rearrangement joins TRBV4-2 to TRBJ1-5; TRBD1 agrees at 8 bases. The sequencing sample was made of PBMCs. This clonotype originated in a man aged 25 to 45 in good health and CMV-seropositive. The CDR3 loop reads CASSQGTGRSNQPQHF. CDR3 bases: TGTGCCAGCAGCCAAGGGACAGGGAGAAGCAATCAGCCCCAGCATTTT.